These 27 T cell receptor beta chains share one sample of origin, sequenced in a study of patients and donors after allogeneic stem cell transplantation. TCRdb reanalysed the RT-PCR reads using MiXCR and keeps one entry per CDR3 protein. The data show approximately 57,000 distinct CDR3 sequences, with 13% seen just once and around 30% held by the top ten. Sequenced: blood, either unsorted or a sorted T cell fraction (not recorded which). The origin of the receptors is a human donor who was either an allogeneic HSCT recipient or a stem cell or donor lymphocyte infusion donor (not recorded which). It is not recorded whose cells these are; they may come from a transplant donor.

The V and J genes are TRBV25-1 and TRBJ2-7, with TRBD2 identical over 9 bases. The V segment lost 0 bases and the J segment 7 bases; nucleotides outside the gene matches: 19. The CDR3 consists of 19 residues. The germline V gene has CDR1 MGHDK and CDR2 SYGVNS. The CDR3 DNA reads TGTGCCAGCAGTGAATATTTTGGGGCTAGCGGGGACCCCTTCGATGAGCAGTACTTC. This gives the protein CASSEYFGASGDPFDEQYF.

At least ten counts were recorded for this clonotype. The J gene is TRBJ1-1, the V gene TRBV19, with D unresolved. The CDR3 sequence is 14 residues long. Germline V gene data show CDR1 as LNHDA and CDR2 as SQIVND (reference sequence). The ends were cut back, 5 bases at V and 2 bases at J, with 12 bases in the middle. As DNA, the CDR3 is TGTGCCAGTAGTCTCCGGGCCGGCAACACTGAAGCTTTCTTT. It specifies CASSLRAGNTEAFF. The full variable domain, its missing parts supplied by reference TRBV19 and TRBJ1-1, is DGGITQSPKYLFRKEGQNVTLSCEQNLNHDAMYWYRQDPGQGLRLIYYSQIVNDFQKGDIAEGYSVSREKKESFPLTVTSAQKNPTAFYLCASSLRAGNTEAFFGQGTRLTVV.

This clonotype was recorded at least ten times. The rearrangement links TRBV5-1 to TRBJ1-2; D remains unclear. Germline V gene data show CDR1 as SGHRS and CDR2 as YFSETQ. V dropped 4 bases and J dropped 8 bases, with 12 bases sitting between them. This CDR3 is 12 amino acids long. The CDR3, as DNA: TGCGCCAGCAGCCTTCTTCTTTGGGGCTACACCTTC. Translated: CASSLLLWGYTF.

This clonotype was seen many times. DNA of the CDR3: TGCAGCGTTGAAGATCTAAGCGGGAGTTCCTACGAGCAGTACTTC. It yields the protein CSVEDLSGSSYEQYF. This sequence joins TRBV29-1 and TRBJ2-7, with TRBD2 matching over 8 bases. V shed 0 bases, J shed 1 base, and the junction held 5 bases outside the gene matches. Germline CDR1 reads SQVTM; CDR2 reads ANQGSEA. This CDR3 has 15 amino acids.

This chain links TRBV7-9 with TRBJ2-1; 7 bases are shared with TRBD1. J lost 9 bases, V lost 5 bases, and 4 bases had no gene match. The CDR3 loop spans 12 amino acids. The germline V gene has CDR1 SEHNR and CDR2 FQNEAQ (reference sequence). DNA of the CDR3: TGTGCCAGCAGCGGAGGACAGGTTGAGCAGTTCTTC. Its protein is CASSGGQVEQFF.

The V gene is TRBV12-3 or TRBV12-4, the J gene TRBJ1-6, with D possibly matching TRBD1 (6 bases). V was trimmed by 3 bases and J by 6 bases, leaving 9 bases between them. The CDR3 spans 14 residues. The CDR3 DNA follows: TGTGCCAGCAGTTTCCAGGGGCCTAATTCACCCCTCCACTTT. It codes for CASSFQGPNSPLHF.

This clonotype was recorded a few times. V gene TRBV14 combines with J gene TRBJ1-4; the match to TRBD1 covers 7 bases. The CDR3 consists of 15 residues. Germline-derived CDR1 and CDR2 are SGHDN and FVKESK. Germline trimming cut 4 bases from V and 8 bases from J; bases unmatched to any gene: 10. This chain's CDR3 is CASSLGTVGGEKLFF. CDR3 sequence (DNA): TGTGCCAGCAGCCTTGGGACAGTTGGGGGAGAAAAACTGTTTTTT.

As regards this clonotype: With a much larger clone just one base away, this may be a read error. V is TRBV7-8 and J is TRBJ2-1; perhaps D is TRBD1 or TRBD2 (6 bases each). CDR1 and CDR2 from the germline V gene are SGHVS and FQNEAQ. The CDR3 loop spans 17 amino acids. Trimming shortened V by 1 base and J by 5 bases, and 18 bases separated the two germline ends. Here the CDR3 reads CASSLGGGPNFHNEQFF. CDR3 in DNA: TGTGCCAGCAGCTTAGGAGGGGGGCCCAATTTCCACAATGAGCAGTTCTTC.

The chain's CDR3 is CAWRGDNPYEQYF. Written as DNA, the CDR3 is TGTGCCTGGAGAGGCGACAACCCCTACGAGCAGTACTTC. The V and J genes are TRBV30 and TRBJ2-7; no reliable D call. V was cut by 3 bases and J by 2 bases, with 11 bases left in between. The germline gives CDR1 GTSNPN, CDR2 SVGIG (reference sequence). This CDR3 spans 13 amino acids.

This clonotype was detected only a few times. The chain has TRBV11-3 and TRBJ2-3; D uncertain. V was pared by 4 bases and J by 4 bases, with 6 bases between. Germline CDR1 SGHNT, CDR2 YENEEA. The CDR3 contains 12 residues. CDR3 in amino acids: CASSSAADTQYF. CDR3 DNA: TGTGCCAGCAGCTCCGCAGCAGATACGCAGTATTTT.

This clonotype came up many times. This chain links TRBV18 with TRBJ2-1; D ambiguous. This CDR3 comprises 13 residues. V gave up 3 bases and J gave up 6 bases, with 9 bases separating them. Germline-derived CDR1 and CDR2 are KGHSH and LQKENI. Here the CDR3 DNA reads TGTGCCAGCTCACCCCAATCCGCCAATGAGCAGTTCTTC. It translates to CASSPQSANEQFF.

This clonotype was observed at least ten times. The chain is built from TRBV12-3 or TRBV12-4 and TRBJ1-1, with a tentative D call TRBD1 (5 bases). With 6 bases removed from V and 1 base from J, the gap between germline ends came to 15 bases. The length of the CDR3 is 15 residues. DNA of the CDR3: TGTGCCAGCAGCCGCCGGGACGGAGCGAACACTGAAGCTTTCTTT. Translation: CASSRRDGANTEAFF.

The V and J genes are TRBV20-1 and TRBJ2-7; 10 bases agree with TRBD2. The germline V gene has CDR1 DFQATT and CDR2 SNEGSKA (reference sequence). CDR3 size: 15 residues. The V segment lost 1 base and the J segment 3 bases; nucleotides outside the gene matches: 6. The CDR3 reads CSARGLAGAIYEQYF. In DNA, the CDR3 is TGCAGTGCTAGAGGTCTAGCGGGAGCCATCTACGAGCAGTACTTC.

This clonotype has a handful of counts. The chain uses TRBV10-3 and TRBJ2-7, with 11 bases matching TRBD2. The CDR3 totals 14 residues. The germline CDR1 and CDR2 sequences are ENHRY and SYGVKD. Trimming at V came to 6 bases and at J to 5 bases, leaving 6 bases not matched to a gene. The CDR3 DNA is TGTGCCATCAGCCTCACTAGCGGGAGCGACGAGCAGTACTTC. As protein: CAISLTSGSDEQYF.

This clonotype has more than one count but fewer than ten. The rearrangement links TRBV3-1 to TRBJ1-5, with TRBD1 matching 7 bases. Trimming cost V 1 base and J 1 base; bases outside gene matches: 4. CDR1 LGHDT and CDR2 YNNKEL come from the germline V gene (reference sequence). The CDR3 extends over 16 amino acids. The CDR3 DNA sequence: TGTGCCAGCAGCCAAGGGTTAGGGGGCAGCAATCAGCCCCAGCATTTT. It specifies CASSQGLGGSNQPQHF.

This clonotype was detected ten times or more. V is TRBV6-5 and J is TRBJ1-1; 8 bases align to TRBD1. V lost 8 bases, J lost 2 bases, and 1 base stayed unmatched. Per germline, CDR1 MNHEY and CDR2 SVGAGI. This CDR3 contains 12 residues. The CDR3 region has the DNA TGTGCCAGCGGACAGGGTAACACTGAAGCTTTCTTT. Encoded protein: CASGQGNTEAFF.

The genes are TRBV5-1 and TRBJ1-5; D is perhaps TRBD1 (6 bases). V gave up 6 bases and J gave up 3 bases, with 28 bases separating them. The CDR3 has 19 amino acids. CDR1 is SGHRS, CDR2 YFSETQ, per germline. This chain's CDR3 is CASNPRGPGEKEDNQPQHF. The CDR3 DNA reads TGCGCCAGCAACCCTAGGGGTCCAGGGGAGAAGGAGGACAATCAGCCCCAGCATTTT.

A few counts support this clonotype. The chain combines TRBV7-6 with TRBJ2-2, with 10 bases that match TRBD2. After removal of 1 base from V and 6 bases from J, the junction contained 8 bases not matched to a gene. CDR1 SGHVS and CDR2 FNYEAQ come from the germline V gene. This CDR3 spans 17 amino acids. The CDR3 here is CASSLEVASGRAGELFF. The CDR3 DNA sequence: TGTGCCAGCAGCTTAGAGGTGGCTAGCGGGAGAGCCGGGGAGCTGTTTTTT.

The rearrangement uses TRBV21-1 and TRBJ2-1. TRBV21-1 is marked as a pseudogene. The CDR3 extends over 13 amino acids. CDR3 in DNA: TGTGCCAGCACCTGGCTACTCTACAATGAGCAGTTCTTC. Translation: CASTWLLYNEQFF.

The J gene is TRBJ2-1, the V gene TRBV7-9, with 8 bases fitting TRBD2. The V and J ends lost 2 bases and 3 bases, in that order; junction bases with no gene match: 6. The germline gives CDR1 SEHNR, CDR2 FQNEAQ (reference sequence). The CDR3 totals 16 residues. CDR3 in DNA: TGTGCCAGCAGCTTAAACGGGGGGGTAGTCTACAATGAGCAGTTCTTC. Translated: CASSLNGGVVYNEQFF.

This clonotype was observed a handful of times. This chain joins TRBV11-2 and TRBJ2-1; D is ambiguous. V was trimmed by 4 bases and J by 10 bases, leaving 11 bases between them. Per the germline V gene, CDR1 is SGHAT and CDR2 is FQNNGV. The CDR3 runs 12 residues. In DNA, the CDR3 is TGTGCCAGCAGCTACGACACGGGCGAGCAGTTCTTC. Its protein is CASSYDTGEQFF. The full variable domain, completed using reference TRBV11-2 and TRBJ2-1, is EAGVAQSPRYKIIEKRQSVAFWCNPISGHATLYWYQQILGQGPKLLIQFQNNGVVDDSQLPKDRFSAERLKGVDSTLKIQPAKLEDSAVYLCASSYDTGEQFFGPGTRLTVL.

In its sample, this clonotype was seen a few times. The chain combines TRBV5-1 with TRBJ2-1, with 12 bases that match TRBD2. V lost 3 bases to trimming and J lost 9 bases; unmatched junction nucleotides: 4. CDR1 is SGHRS, CDR2 YFSETQ, per germline. The CDR3 spans 14 residues. CDR3 bases: TGCGCCAGCAGCTGGACTAGCGGGACGGGTGAGCAGTTCTTC. It encodes CASSWTSGTGEQFF.

The table lists this clonotype with a few counts. The CDR3 nucleotides are TGTGCCAGCAGTTTAAACAGGAAAGAGACCCAGTACTTC. Translated: CASSLNRKETQYF. This chain uses TRBV12-3 or TRBV12-4 with TRBJ2-5, with D perhaps TRBD1 (5 bases). CDR3 length equals 13 residues. V lost 2 bases and J 3 bases, leaving 7 bases between the germline ends.

J is TRBJ2-1 and V is TRBV4-1; D gene unclear. The length of the CDR3 is 15 residues. CDR1 and CDR2 from the germline V gene are MGHRA and YSYEKL. Deletions cut 0 bases from V and 6 bases from J, with 12 bases between. CDR3 in amino acids: CASSQDAALGNEQFF. The CDR3 DNA reads TGCGCCAGCAGCCAAGATGCAGCGCTGGGCAATGAGCAGTTCTTC.

The rearrangement uses TRBV4-1 and TRBJ1-4; D may be TRBD1 (5 bases). Trimming took 8 bases from V and 4 from J, leaving 8 bases between them. Looked up from germline, CDR1 is MGHRA and CDR2 is YSYEKL. This CDR3 region has 12 residues. The CDR3 loop is CASGGGNEKLFF. The CDR3, as DNA: TGCGCCAGCGGGGGGGGTAATGAAAAACTGTTTTTT.

The rearrangement uses TRBV20-1 and TRBJ1-4; the D gene is possibly TRBD1 (5 bases). CDR1 DFQATT and CDR2 SNEGSKA come from the germline V gene (reference sequence). The ends were cut back, 6 bases at V and 4 bases at J, with 15 bases in the middle. The CDR3 contains 14 residues. CDR3: CSAEDRSFNEKLFF. CDR3 coding DNA: TGCAGTGCCGAAGACAGAAGTTTTAATGAAAAACTGTTTTTT.

In its sample, this clonotype was seen many times. The V and J genes are TRBV29-1 and TRBJ1-5; TRBD1 agrees at 9 bases. The CDR3 length is 15 residues. Losses at the gene ends were 1 base for V and 6 bases for J; bases not matched to a gene: 7. Per germline, CDR1 SQVTM and CDR2 ANQGSEA. CDR3 coding DNA: TGCAGCGTTGAAGGAACAGGGGGCGCGGGTCAGCCCCAGCATTTT. This encodes CSVEGTGGAGQPQHF.